This paragraph reports one T cell receptor (beta chain). This sample is drawn from a study of blood T cell repertoires in COVID-19. Study details: Samples came from the United States, Italy and Spain, spanning acute and convalescent COVID-19. PBMCs, B-cell-depleted T cells, or T cells were the source of the cDNA or gDNA that made up the material.

Per the original data handling: The assay estimated nucleated cells by amplifying reference gene primers. TCRdb's copy holds only in-frame clones and misses some; the assay was immunoSEQ multiplex PCR. The DNA gave D and trimming, while V, J and clone size come from that table. The table shows over 200,000 clones, with 83% occurring only once. The germline gives CDR1 LNHDA, CDR2 SQIVND (reference sequence). The CDR3 has 14 amino acids. Trimming removed 1 base at V and 3 bases at J, with 9 bases between. Input material: peripheral blood. This clonotype was obtained from an elderly man with acute or convalescent COVID-19. The V gene is TRBV19, the J gene TRBJ1-2, with D unclear. CDR3: CASSIGLPDYGYTF. The CDR3 region has the DNA TGTGCCAGTAGTATAGGACTACCGGACTATGGCTACACCTTC. Full variable domain (missing parts from reference TRBV19 and TRBJ1-2): DGGITQSPKYLFRKEGQNVTLSCEQNLNHDAMYWYRQDPGQGLRLIYYSQIVNDFQKGDIAEGYSVSREKKESFPLTVTSAQKNPTAFYLCASSIGLPDYGYTFGSGTRLTVV.